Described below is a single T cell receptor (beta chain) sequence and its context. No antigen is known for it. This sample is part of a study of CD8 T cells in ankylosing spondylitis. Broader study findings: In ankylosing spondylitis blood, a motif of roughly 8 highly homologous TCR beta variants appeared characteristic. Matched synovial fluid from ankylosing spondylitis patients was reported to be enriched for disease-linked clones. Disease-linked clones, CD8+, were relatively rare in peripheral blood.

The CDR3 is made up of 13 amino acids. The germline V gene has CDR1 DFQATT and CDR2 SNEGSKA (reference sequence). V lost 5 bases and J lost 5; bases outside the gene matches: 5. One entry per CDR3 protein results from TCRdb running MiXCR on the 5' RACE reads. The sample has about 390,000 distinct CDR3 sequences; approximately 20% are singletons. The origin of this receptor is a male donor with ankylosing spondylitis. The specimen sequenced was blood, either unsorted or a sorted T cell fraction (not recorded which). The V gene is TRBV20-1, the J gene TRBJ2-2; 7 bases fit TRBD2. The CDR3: CSAPPGGTGELFF. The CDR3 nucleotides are TGCAGTGCTCCCCCCGGGGGGACCGGGGAGCTGTTTTTT.